This entry features one T cell receptor (beta chain) sequence. This sample was included in a study of shared clonotypes between healthy human individuals. Generated by immunoSEQ multiplex PCR, the TCRdb table keeps only in-frame clones and is missing some. This table has 90,000 to 150,000 clones, over 65% appearing once. Germline-derived CDR1 and CDR2 are MNHNY and SVGAGI (reference sequence). V lost 5 bases and J lost 6; bases outside the gene matches: 8. The CDR3 is made up of 15 amino acids. The chain has TRBV6-6 and TRBJ2-1; 9 bases match TRBD2. The sequencing input was memory CD8+ T cells sorted from blood. Documented subset: CD45RO+ cells pooled with CCR7-negative TemRA cells. The TCR was taken from a woman in her twenties or thirties in good health. In DNA, the CDR3 is TGTGCCAGCAGTAGCGGGAGGCCAGGCAGCAATGAGCAGTTCTTC. It is translated as CASSSGRPGSNEQFF.